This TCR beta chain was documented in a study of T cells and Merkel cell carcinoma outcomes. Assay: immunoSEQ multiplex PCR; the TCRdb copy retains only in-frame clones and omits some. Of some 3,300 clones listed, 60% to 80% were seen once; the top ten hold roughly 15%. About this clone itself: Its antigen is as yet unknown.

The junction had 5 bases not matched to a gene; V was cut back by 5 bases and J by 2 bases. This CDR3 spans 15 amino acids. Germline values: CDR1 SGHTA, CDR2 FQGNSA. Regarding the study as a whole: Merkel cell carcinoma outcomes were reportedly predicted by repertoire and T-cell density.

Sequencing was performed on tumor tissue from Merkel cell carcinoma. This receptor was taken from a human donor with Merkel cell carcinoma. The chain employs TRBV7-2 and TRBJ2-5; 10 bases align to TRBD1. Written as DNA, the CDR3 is TGTGCCAGCAGCATGGGACAGGGGCGGCAAGAGACCCAGTACTTC. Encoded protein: CASSMGQGRQETQYF. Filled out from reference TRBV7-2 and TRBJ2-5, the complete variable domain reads GAGVSQSPSNKVTEKGKDVELRCDPISGHTALYWYRQSLGQGLEFLIYFQGNSAPDKSGLPSDRFSAERTGGSVSTLTIQRTQQEDSAVYLCASSMGQGRQETQYFGPGTRLLVL.